The clone carrying this T cell receptor beta chain was counted a single time. During active infection, Seattle patients enrolled and were then monitored through disease. In the authors' workflow: Amplified reference gene primers provided the basis for estimating nucleated cell counts. Sequencing used immunoSEQ multiplex PCR; TCRdb keeps in-frame clones, though not all of them. Clonal size and the V and J genes are those of that table, whereas D and trimming came from the DNA. The sample consists of under 250,000 clones, 80% to 95% of them appearing once. This record comes from a study of blood T cell repertoires in COVID-19. Study at large: Samples of COVID-19 (acute and convalescent) were obtained from the United States, Italy and Spain. The cDNA or gDNA used as material had been derived from T cells, B-cell-depleted T cells, or PBMCs.

V lost 3 bases and J lost 4; bases outside the gene matches: 8. The CDR3 extends over 16 amino acids. The V gene's germline CDR1 is LNHDA and CDR2 SQIVND (reference sequence). This receptor was taken from a man in his thirties or forties with COVID-19, enrolled during active disease. The chain carries TRBV19 and TRBJ2-7, with 11 bases matching TRBD1. Sample: peripheral blood. CDR3 in amino acids: CASSIEDRGLGYEQYF. In DNA, the CDR3 is TGTGCCAGTAGTATCGAGGACAGGGGGCTAGGATACGAGCAGTACTTC.